What follows are 21 T cell receptor beta chains derived from one specimen sequenced in a study of T cell changes during pregnancy in multiple sclerosis. The assay was immunoSEQ multiplex PCR, and TCRdb's table has in-frame clones only and misses some. In the table there are 25,000 to 30,000 clones, around 90% of which are singletons. The sample consisted of CD4+ T cells from peripheral blood mononuclear cells, taken in the first trimester of pregnancy. The receptors here all came from a female donor in good health, enrolled as a control in a pregnancy study.

This clone has only one observation. This chain joins TRBV7-6 and TRBJ1-1; the match to TRBD1 covers 9 bases. CDR1 is SGHVS and CDR2 is FNYEAQ in the germline V gene. The CDR3 has 16 amino acids. With V trimmed by 2 bases and J by 0 bases, 4 bases remained unmatched. The DNA for the CDR3 is TGTGCCAGCAGCTTACAAGGGACAGGGATGAACACTGAAGCTTTCTTT. This encodes CASSLQGTGMNTEAFF.

The chain combines TRBV7-9 with TRBJ2-3; 7 bases agree with TRBD1. The CDR3 has 15 residues. Trimming cost V 1 base and J 2 bases; bases outside gene matches: 3. CDR1 SEHNR and CDR2 FQNEAQ come from the germline V gene (reference sequence). The CDR3 nucleotides read TGTGCCAGCAGCTTAGGGGGACAGTCCACAGATACGCAGTATTTT. Translation: CASSLGGQSTDTQYF. Drawing the rest from reference TRBV7-9 and TRBJ2-3, the complete variable domain is DTGVSQNPRHKITKRGQNVTFRCDPISEHNRLYWYRQTLGQGPEFLTYFQNEAQLEKSRLLSDRFSAERPKGSFSTLEIQRTEQGDSAMYLCASSLGGQSTDTQYFGPGTRLTVL.

This clone was detected once. The chain couples TRBV5-1 to TRBJ2-1; TRBD1 matches 8 bases. After removal of 5 bases from V and 2 bases from J, the junction contained 9 bases not matched to a gene. Germline assignment: CDR1 SGHRS and CDR2 YFSETQ. The CDR3 runs 16 residues. As DNA, the CDR3 is TGCGCCAGCAGTCCTGCGGGACAGGCAACCTACAATGAGCAGTTCTTC. Protein sequence: CASSPAGQATYNEQFF.

This chain connects TRBV7-2 to TRBJ2-1; 11 bases are a match to TRBD2. CDR1 SGHTA and CDR2 FQGNSA come from the germline V gene. V trimming: 5 bases; J trimming: 3 bases; junction bases outside the gene matches: 3. This CDR3 is built from 15 residues. CDR3 sequence: CASSATSGSYNEQFF. The CDR3 DNA follows: TGTGCCAGCAGCGCAACTAGCGGGAGCTACAATGAGCAGTTCTTC.

The gene calls are TRBV28 and TRBJ2-6; no clear D. Germline V CDR1 and CDR2: MDHEN, SYDVKM. V was cut by 6 bases and J by 4 bases, with 13 bases left in between. The CDR3 covers 15 residues. CDR3 nucleotides: TGTGCCAGCAGCCTAACTTCCGCCGGGGCCAACGTCCTGACTTTC. This translates into CASSLTSAGANVLTF.

V usage is TRBV5-1 and J usage is TRBJ2-6, with 9 positions matching TRBD2. CDR1 and CDR2 from the germline V gene are SGHRS and YFSETQ. The J segment lost 10 bases and the V segment lost 0 bases, leaving 8 bases of the junction unmatched. The CDR3 sequence is 16 residues long. The CDR3, as DNA: TGCGCCAGCAGCTTGGGGGTAGCGGGAGTAAAGAACGTCCTGACTTTC. Protein: CASSLGVAGVKNVLTF.

The rearrangement uses TRBV2 and TRBJ1-3, with D hard to call. The CDR3 totals 15 residues. V gave up 1 base and J gave up 4 bases, with 11 bases separating them. Germline V lookup: CDR1 SNHLY, CDR2 FYNNEI. The CDR3 is CASSEGGGGGNTIYF. The CDR3 DNA reads as TGTGCCAGCAGTGAAGGTGGCGGCGGCGGAAACACCATATATTTT.

The genes are TRBV7-9 and TRBJ2-1; D ambiguous. V was clipped by 3 bases and J by 2 bases, with 8 bases between them. Germline assignment: CDR1 SEHNR and CDR2 FQNEAQ (reference sequence). The CDR3 contains 14 residues. The CDR3 reads CASSFDWAYNEQFF. The CDR3 coding sequence is TGTGCCAGCAGCTTCGACTGGGCCTACAATGAGCAGTTCTTC.

A single count supports this clone. This rearrangement joins TRBV9 to TRBJ1-5; weak D call: TRBD1 (5 bases). The V end was cut by 0 bases, the J end by 1 base, with 20 bases between. Germline V gives CDR1 SGDLS, CDR2 YYNGEE. The CDR3 sequence is 19 residues long. This CDR3 reads CASSVGVWAGPPSNQPQHF. In DNA form, the CDR3 reads TGTGCCAGCAGCGTAGGGGTTTGGGCAGGGCCGCCGAGCAATCAGCCCCAGCATTTT.

CDR3 in DNA: TGCAGCGTTGGAGTAGGGGGTGCCCGCACAGATACGCAGTATTTT. Protein sequence: CSVGVGGARTDTQYF. The chain joins TRBV29-1 to TRBJ2-3; possible D gene TRBD1, 6 bases. V lost 4 bases to trimming and J lost 1 base, with 15 bases between them. The CDR3 runs to 15 residues. Germline V gene sequence: CDR1 SQVTM, CDR2 ANQGSEA.

CDR3 DNA sequence: TGTGCCAGCAGTTACTCGAAGACTAGCACAGATACGCAGTATTTT. Translated, it gives CASSYSKTSTDTQYF. The genes are TRBV6-5 and TRBJ2-3; D is uncertain. The CDR3 is 15 residues long. Trimming pared 0 bases from V and 0 bases from J, leaving 7 bases between. CDR1 is MNHEY, CDR2 SVGAGI, per germline.

This chain links TRBV2 with TRBJ2-5, with 9 nucleotides matching TRBD1. The CDR3 sequence is 14 residues long. The junction had 8 bases not matched to a gene; V was cut back by 7 bases and J by 5 bases. From germline, CDR1 is SNHLY and CDR2 FYNNEI. The DNA for the CDR3 is TGTGCCAGCATTTTACAGGGGGCATGGGAGACCCAGTACTTC. Its protein product is CASILQGAWETQYF.

The chain joins TRBV1 to TRBJ2-1; the D call in the table, TRBD2, was not verified against the DNA. TRBV1 corresponds to a pseudogene. The CDR3 runs 16 residues. Written as DNA, the CDR3 is TGCACCAGCAGCCAACCCTCCGGGACTAGCGGCAATGAGCAGTTCTTC. This sequence encodes CTSSQPSGTSGNEQFF.

The gene calls are TRBV21-1 and TRBJ2-7; no DNA check was done on the table's D call, TRBD1. TRBV21-1 is marked as a pseudogene. The CDR3 covers 15 residues. The CDR3 region is CASSRFFGRGPEQYF. Here the CDR3 DNA reads TGTGCCAGCAGCAGGTTCTTTGGCAGGGGTCCGGAGCAGTACTTC.

The rearrangement uses TRBV11-2 and TRBJ2-7; TRBD2 matches 13 bases. The junction had 2 bases not matched to a gene; V was cut back by 1 base and J by 5 bases. This CDR3 is 15 amino acids long. Per germline, CDR1 SGHAT and CDR2 FQNNGV. The CDR3 region has the DNA TGTGCCAGCAGCTTAGTACTAGCGGGAGGGCACGAGCAGTACTTC. Translating it yields CASSLVLAGGHEQYF. Complete variable domain (other parts from reference TRBV11-2 and TRBJ2-7): EAGVAQSPRYKIIEKRQSVAFWCNPISGHATLYWYQQILGQGPKLLIQFQNNGVVDDSQLPKDRFSAERLKGVDSTLKIQPAKLEDSAVYLCASSLVLAGGHEQYFGPGTRLTVT.

The chain combines TRBV27 with TRBJ2-3, with a tentative D call TRBD2 (5 bases). The CDR3 spans 16 residues. Trimming stripped 4 bases from V and 0 bases from J, with 14 bases between. Per germline, CDR1 MNHEY and CDR2 SMNVEV (reference sequence). The DNA of the CDR3 is TGTGCCAGCAGTTCTCGAGGGTACCCTAGCACAGATACGCAGTATTTT. It translates to CASSSRGYPSTDTQYF.

The chain carries TRBV19 and TRBJ2-1, with D possibly being TRBD1 (6 bases). This CDR3 comprises 16 residues. V dropped 5 bases and J dropped 3 bases, with 17 bases sitting between them. Germline V gene lookup returns CDR1 LNHDA and CDR2 SQIVND (reference sequence). This CDR3 is CASSSWGPDGYNEQFF. The CDR3 DNA is TGTGCCAGTAGTTCATGGGGGCCGGATGGCTACAATGAGCAGTTCTTC.

The CDR3 loop reads CASSVAGTGNTIYF. The CDR3 bases are TGTGCCAGCAGCGTAGCAGGGACTGGAAACACCATATATTTT. The genes are TRBV9 and TRBJ1-3, with TRBD1 as a possible D gene (5 bases). V was pared by 0 bases and J by 2 bases, with 6 bases between. CDR3 length: 14 amino acids. Germline assignment: CDR1 SGDLS and CDR2 YYNGEE.

This clone was found once. J is TRBJ2-5 and V is TRBV5-8, with D maybe TRBD1 (5 bases). The CDR3 contains 14 residues. V gave up 2 bases and J gave up 1 base, with 9 bases separating them. Germline V gives CDR1 SGHTS, CDR2 YDEGEE. In DNA form, the CDR3 reads TGTGCCAGCAGCTTAGGGGTTCTCCAAGAGACCCAGTACTTC. Its protein is CASSLGVLQETQYF. Full variable domain (outside the CDR3, taken from reference TRBV5-8 and TRBJ2-5): EAGVTQSPTHLIKTRGQQATLRCSPISGHTSVYWYQQALGLGLQFLLWYDEGEERNRGNFPPRFSGRQFPNYSSELNVNALELEDSALYLCASSLGVLQETQYFGPGTRLLVL.

This rearrangement joins TRBV6-5 to TRBJ2-1; 10 bases align to TRBD2. This CDR3 comprises 15 residues. Germline-derived CDR1 and CDR2 are MNHEY and SVGAGI. V shed 2 bases, J shed 6 bases, and the junction held 4 bases outside the gene matches. The CDR3 bases are TGTGCCAGCAGTTACGAGCGGGAGGGCCCCAATGAGCAGTTCTTC. Translated, it gives CASSYEREGPNEQFF.

The genes are TRBV7-9 and TRBJ2-7; D might be TRBD2 (5 bases). Trimming left V 5 bases short and J 7 bases short, with 33 bases between. Germline assignment: CDR1 SEHNR and CDR2 FQNEAQ (reference sequence). CDR3 length: 19 amino acids. The CDR3 DNA reads as TGTGCCAGCAGCGCGTCCGGGCGTGGCCGAGGGAGTGTCTTCGAGGAGCAGTACTTC. It specifies CASSASGRGRGSVFEEQYF.